The rows below give T cell receptor beta chains drawn from one sample of a study of PD-L1 blockade in urothelial cancer. The data were produced by immunoSEQ multiplex PCR, yet TCRdb's version contains in-frame clones alone and is incomplete. The sample has some 66,000 clones, roughly 86% seen once. The starting material was PBMCs, obtained around atezolizumab (anti-PD-L1) treatment. These receptors originate from a man in his 60s with urothelial cancer. The CDR3 runs from the conserved cysteine through the conserved F or W. A D gene is named only where the DNA matches it firmly. Expanded clones get a size class; other rows say once, few or many, or leave the size out.

CDR3aa | CDR3nt | j_gene | abundance | d_gene | v_gene
CASSYRYSTDTQYF | TGTGCCAGCAGTTACCGCTATTCCACAGATACGCAGTATTTT | TRBJ2-3 | NA | NA | TRBV6-6
CASSYADLISEAFF | TGTGCCAGCAGTTACGCCGACTTGATTAGTGAAGCTTTCTTT | TRBJ1-1 | NA | NA | TRBV6-5
CASGQDEQFF | TGCGCCAGCGGACAGGATGAGCAGTTCTTC | TRBJ2-1 | once | TRBD1 | TRBV5-1
CAWSLGGGSYEQYF | TGTGCCTGGAGCTTGGGCGGGGGCTCCTACGAGCAGTACTTC | TRBJ2-7 | NA | TRBD2 | TRBV30
CASSQGAHYEQYF | TGTGCCAGTAGTCAGGGGGCTCACTACGAGCAGTACTTC | TRBJ2-7 | NA | TRBD1 | TRBV19
CASKRQGFLSSGANVLTF | TGTGCCAGTAAGAGACAGGGGTTTTTGAGCTCTGGGGCCAACGTCCTGACTTTC | TRBJ2-6 | NA | TRBD1 | TRBV19
CASSQPRGARTEAFF | TGTGCCAGTAGTCAACCTCGGGGGGCGCGGACTGAAGCTTTCTTT | TRBJ1-1 | NA | NA | TRBV19
CASSLGDTEAFF | TGCGCCAGCAGCTTGGGAGACACTGAAGCTTTCTTT | TRBJ1-1 | NA | NA | TRBV5-1
CASSQDFQGDYGYTF | TGTGCCAGCAGCCAAGATTTTCAGGGGGACTATGGCTACACCTTC | TRBJ1-2 | NA | TRBD1 | TRBV4-2
CASSKDRDTEAFF | TGTGCCAGTAGTAAGGACAGGGACACTGAAGCTTTCTTT | TRBJ1-1 | NA | TRBD1 | TRBV19
CASSRGTGNYGYTF | TGTGCCAGCAGCCGGGGGACAGGGAACTATGGCTACACCTTC | TRBJ1-2 | few | TRBD1 | TRBV6-6
CASSIEARGPRNEQFF | TGTGCCAGTAGTATCGAGGCGCGGGGGCCCCGCAATGAGCAGTTCTTC | TRBJ2-1 | NA | NA | TRBV19
CATSRDKGTGFPYEQYF | TGTGCCACCAGCAGAGATAAAGGGACAGGGTTTCCCTACGAGCAGTACTTC | TRBJ2-7 | once | TRBD1 | TRBV15
CASSPTGVGEQFF | TGTGCCAGCAGCCCGACAGGGGTGGGTGAGCAGTTCTTC | TRBJ2-1 | NA | TRBD1 | TRBV11-2
CASSRGDSAYEQYF | TGCGCCAGCAGCAGGGGGGACAGTGCCTACGAGCAGTACTTC | TRBJ2-7 | NA | NA | TRBV5-1
CASKRGPQETQYF | TGTGCCAGCAAGCGGGGGCCTCAAGAGACCCAGTACTTC | TRBJ2-5 | NA | TRBD2 | TRBV11-2
CASSHSNDRGEEAFF | TGTGCCAGCAGCCACTCCAACGACAGGGGCGAGGAAGCTTTCTTT | TRBJ1-1 | NA | TRBD1 | TRBV7-2
CASSFGRGTEAFF | TGTGCCAGCAGCTTTGGCAGGGGCACTGAAGCTTTCTTT | TRBJ1-1 | NA | NA | TRBV5-6
CAIRGTSGEYYNEQFF | TGTGCCATCAGGGGGACTAGCGGGGAGTACTACAATGAGCAGTTCTTC | TRBJ2-1 | NA | TRBD2 | TRBV10-3
CASTLTGVGAGELFF | TGTGCCAGCACCCTCACAGGGGTGGGGGCCGGGGAGCTGTTTTTT | TRBJ2-2 | NA | TRBD1 | TRBV25-1
CASSVSEFQETQYF | TGTGCCAGCAGTGTTTCTGAGTTTCAAGAGACCCAGTACTTC | TRBJ2-5 | NA | NA | TRBV6-5
CASSPRAFTSGANVLTF | TGTGCCAGCAGCCCTAGAGCTTTTACCTCTGGGGCCAACGTCCTGACTTTC | TRBJ2-6 | NA | NA | TRBV27
CASSVGLAGGPYNEQFF | TGTGCCAGCAGCGTAGGACTAGCGGGGGGGCCCTACAATGAGCAGTTCTTC | TRBJ2-1 | NA | TRBD2 | TRBV9
CASSLHATVNTGELFF | TGTGCCAGCAGCTTACACGCGACAGTAAACACCGGGGAGCTGTTTTTT | TRBJ2-2 | NA | NA | TRBV7-6